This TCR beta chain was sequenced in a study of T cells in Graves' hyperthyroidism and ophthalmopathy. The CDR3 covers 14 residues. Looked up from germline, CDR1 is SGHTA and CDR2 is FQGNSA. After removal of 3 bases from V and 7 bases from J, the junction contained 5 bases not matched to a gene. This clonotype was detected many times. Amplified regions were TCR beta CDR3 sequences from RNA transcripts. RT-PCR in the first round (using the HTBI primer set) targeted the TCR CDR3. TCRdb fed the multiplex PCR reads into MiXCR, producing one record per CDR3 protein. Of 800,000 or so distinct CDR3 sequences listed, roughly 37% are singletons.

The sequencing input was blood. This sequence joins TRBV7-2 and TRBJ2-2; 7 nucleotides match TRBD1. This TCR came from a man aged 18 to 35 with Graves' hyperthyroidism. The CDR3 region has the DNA TGTGCCAGCAGCTTGAACAGGGGCCGCGGGGAGCTGTTTTTT. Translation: CASSLNRGRGELFF.